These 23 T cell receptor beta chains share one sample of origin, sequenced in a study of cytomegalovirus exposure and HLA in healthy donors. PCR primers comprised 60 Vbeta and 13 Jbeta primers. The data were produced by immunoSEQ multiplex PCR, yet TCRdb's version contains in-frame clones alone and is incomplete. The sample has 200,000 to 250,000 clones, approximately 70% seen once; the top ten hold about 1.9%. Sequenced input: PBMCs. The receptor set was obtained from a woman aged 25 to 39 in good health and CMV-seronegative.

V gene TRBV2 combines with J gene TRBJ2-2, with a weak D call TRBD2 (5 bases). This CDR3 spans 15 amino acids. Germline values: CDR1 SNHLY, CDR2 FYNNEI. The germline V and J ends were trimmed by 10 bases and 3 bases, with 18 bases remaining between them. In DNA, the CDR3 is TGTGCCACCAAGAAGACCGGGAAAGACACCGGGGAGCTGTTTTTT. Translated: CATKKTGKDTGELFF.

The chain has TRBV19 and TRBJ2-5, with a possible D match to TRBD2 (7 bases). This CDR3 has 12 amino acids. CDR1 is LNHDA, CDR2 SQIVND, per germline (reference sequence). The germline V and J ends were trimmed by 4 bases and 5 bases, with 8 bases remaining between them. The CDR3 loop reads CASSTGGETQYF. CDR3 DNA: TGTGCCAGTAGTACGGGGGGCGAGACCCAGTACTTC.

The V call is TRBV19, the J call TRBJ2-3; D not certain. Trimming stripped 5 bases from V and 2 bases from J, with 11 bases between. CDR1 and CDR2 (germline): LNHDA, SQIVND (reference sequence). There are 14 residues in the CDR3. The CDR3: CASSPALPTDTQYF. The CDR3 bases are TGTGCCAGTAGTCCCGCCCTACCCACAGATACGCAGTATTTT.

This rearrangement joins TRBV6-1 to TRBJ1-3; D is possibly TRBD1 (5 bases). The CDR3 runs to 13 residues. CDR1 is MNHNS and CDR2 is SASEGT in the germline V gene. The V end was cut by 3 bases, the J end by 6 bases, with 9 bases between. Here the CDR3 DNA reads TGTGCCAGCAGTGACAGGGCCGTAAACACCATATATTTT. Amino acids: CASSDRAVNTIYF.

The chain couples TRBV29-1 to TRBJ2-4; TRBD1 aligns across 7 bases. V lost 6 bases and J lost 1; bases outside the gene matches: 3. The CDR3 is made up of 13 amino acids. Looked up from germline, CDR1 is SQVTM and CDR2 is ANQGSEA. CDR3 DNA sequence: TGCAGCGTCGTACAGGGGGCCAAAAACATTCAGTACTTC. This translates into CSVVQGAKNIQYF.

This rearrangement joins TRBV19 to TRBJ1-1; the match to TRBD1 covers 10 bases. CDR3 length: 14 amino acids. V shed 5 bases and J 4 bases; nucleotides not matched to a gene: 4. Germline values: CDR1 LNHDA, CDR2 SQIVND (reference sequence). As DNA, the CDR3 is TGTGCCAGTAGTTTCGGACAGGGGGGCACTGAAGCTTTCTTT. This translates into CASSFGQGGTEAFF.

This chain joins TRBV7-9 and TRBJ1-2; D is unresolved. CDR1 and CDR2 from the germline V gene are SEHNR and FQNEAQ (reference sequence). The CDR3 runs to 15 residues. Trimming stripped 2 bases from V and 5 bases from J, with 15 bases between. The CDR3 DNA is TGTGCCAGCAGCTTACAGCCTGAGGGTATATATGGCTACACCTTC. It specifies CASSLQPEGIYGYTF.

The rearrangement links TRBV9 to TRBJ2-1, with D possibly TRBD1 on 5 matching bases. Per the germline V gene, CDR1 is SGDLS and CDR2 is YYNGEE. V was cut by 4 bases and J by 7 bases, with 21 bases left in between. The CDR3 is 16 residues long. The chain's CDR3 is CASSPRAAGWWNEQFF. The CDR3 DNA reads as TGTGCCAGCAGCCCCCGAGCAGCAGGGTGGTGGAATGAGCAGTTCTTC. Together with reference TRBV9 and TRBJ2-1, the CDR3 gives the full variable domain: DSGVTQTPKHLITATGQRVTLRCSPRSGDLSVYWYQQSLDQGLQFLIQYYNGEERAKGNILERFSAQQFPDLHSELNLSSLELGDSALYFCASSPRAAGWWNEQFFGPGTRLTVL.

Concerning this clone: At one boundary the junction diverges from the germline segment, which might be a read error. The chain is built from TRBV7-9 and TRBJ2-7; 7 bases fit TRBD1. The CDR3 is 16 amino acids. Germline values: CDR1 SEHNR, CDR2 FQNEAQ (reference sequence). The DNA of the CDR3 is TGTTCCAGCAGCTCGACCTCAGACAGGGTACCCTACGAGCAGTACTTC. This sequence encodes CSSSSTSDRVPYEQYF.

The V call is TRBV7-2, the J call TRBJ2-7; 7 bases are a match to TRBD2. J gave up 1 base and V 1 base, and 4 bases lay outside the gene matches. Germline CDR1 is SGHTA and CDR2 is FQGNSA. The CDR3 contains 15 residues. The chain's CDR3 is CASSLVGRLSYEQYF. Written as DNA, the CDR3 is TGTGCCAGCAGCTTAGTCGGGAGGCTTTCCTACGAGCAGTACTTC.

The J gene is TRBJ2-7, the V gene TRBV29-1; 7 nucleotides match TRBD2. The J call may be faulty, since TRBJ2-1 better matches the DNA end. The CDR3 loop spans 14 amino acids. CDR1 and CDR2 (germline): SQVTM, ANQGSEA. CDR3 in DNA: TGCAGCGTTATACGACTAGCTGGATACTACGAGCAGTTCTTC. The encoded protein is CSVIRLAGYYEQFF.

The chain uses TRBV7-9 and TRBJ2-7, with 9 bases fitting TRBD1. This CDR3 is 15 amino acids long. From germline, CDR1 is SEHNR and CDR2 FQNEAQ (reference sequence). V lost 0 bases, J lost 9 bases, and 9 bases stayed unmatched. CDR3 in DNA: TGTGCCAGCAGCTTAGCTTCGGGACAGGGTGTTTCGCAGTACTTC. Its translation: CASSLASGQGVSQYF. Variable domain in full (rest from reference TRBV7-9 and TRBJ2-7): DTGVSQNPRHKITKRGQNVTFRCDPISEHNRLYWYRQTLGQGPEFLTYFQNEAQLEKSRLLSDRFSAERPKGSFSTLEIQRTEQGDSAMYLCASSLASGQGVSQYFGPGTRLTVT.

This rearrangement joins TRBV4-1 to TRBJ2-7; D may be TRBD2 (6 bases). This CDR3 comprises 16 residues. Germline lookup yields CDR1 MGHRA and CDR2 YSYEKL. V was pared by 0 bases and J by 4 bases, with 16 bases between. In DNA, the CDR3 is TGCGCCAGCAGCCAAGATATGACATGGGGAGGTTACGAGCAGTACTTC. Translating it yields CASSQDMTWGGYEQYF.

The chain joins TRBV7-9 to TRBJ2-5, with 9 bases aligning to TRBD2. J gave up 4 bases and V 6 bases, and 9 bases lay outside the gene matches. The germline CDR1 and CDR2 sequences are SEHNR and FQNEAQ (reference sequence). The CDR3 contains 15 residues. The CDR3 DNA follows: TGTGCCAGCAGGTACCTTAGCGGGAGTCCAGAGACCCAGTACTTC. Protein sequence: CASRYLSGSPETQYF.

The CDR3 here is CAWSTQGQGGNQPQHF. For the CDR3, the DNA is TGTGCCTGGAGTACCCAAGGACAGGGCGGTAATCAGCCCCAGCATTTT. V gene TRBV30 combines with J gene TRBJ1-5; 8 bases agree with TRBD1. This CDR3 has 16 amino acids. Trimming at V came to 2 bases and at J to 4 bases, leaving 10 bases not matched to a gene. The germline V gene has CDR1 GTSNPN and CDR2 SVGIG (reference sequence).

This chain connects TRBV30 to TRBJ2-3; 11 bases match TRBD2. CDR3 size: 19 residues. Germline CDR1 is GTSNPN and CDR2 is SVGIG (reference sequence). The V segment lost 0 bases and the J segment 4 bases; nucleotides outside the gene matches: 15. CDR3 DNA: TGTGCCTGGAGTGTACTTCGTACTAGCGGGAGCTCGGGCGCAGATACGCAGTATTTT. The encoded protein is CAWSVLRTSGSSGADTQYF.

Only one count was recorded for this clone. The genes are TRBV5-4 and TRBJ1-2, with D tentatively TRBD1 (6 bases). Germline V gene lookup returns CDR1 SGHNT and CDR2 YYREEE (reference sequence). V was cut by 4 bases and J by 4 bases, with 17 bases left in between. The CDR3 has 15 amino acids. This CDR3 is CASSPARQDLYGYTF. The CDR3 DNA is TGTGCCAGCAGCCCCGCGAGACAGGACCTCTATGGCTACACCTTC.

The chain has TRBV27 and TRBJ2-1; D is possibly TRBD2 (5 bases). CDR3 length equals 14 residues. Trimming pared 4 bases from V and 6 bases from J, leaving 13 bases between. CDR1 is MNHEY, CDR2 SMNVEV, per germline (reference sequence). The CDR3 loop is CASSYLAIGNEQFF. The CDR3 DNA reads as TGTGCCAGCAGTTATCTAGCCATCGGCAATGAGCAGTTCTTC.

CDR3 residues: CASSPRDREPTNYGYTF. As DNA, the CDR3 is TGTGCCAGCAGCCCCCGGGACAGAGAGCCTACTAACTATGGCTACACCTTC. The V gene is TRBV7-6, the J gene TRBJ1-2; 7 positions match TRBD1. Trimming at V came to 5 bases and at J to 0 bases, leaving 12 bases not matched to a gene. Germline loops: CDR1 SGHVS, CDR2 FNYEAQ. This CDR3 region has 17 residues.

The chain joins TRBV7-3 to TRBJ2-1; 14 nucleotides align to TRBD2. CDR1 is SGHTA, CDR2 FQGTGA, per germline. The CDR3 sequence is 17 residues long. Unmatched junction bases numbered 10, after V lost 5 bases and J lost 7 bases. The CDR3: CASSPTRLAGGLNEQFF. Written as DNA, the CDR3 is TGTGCCAGCAGCCCGACCAGACTAGCGGGGGGGCTAAATGAGCAGTTCTTC.

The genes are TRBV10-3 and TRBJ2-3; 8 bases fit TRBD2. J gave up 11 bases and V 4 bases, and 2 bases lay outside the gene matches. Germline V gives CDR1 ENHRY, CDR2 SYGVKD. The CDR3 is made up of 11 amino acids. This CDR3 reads CAISAGGKQYF. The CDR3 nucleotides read TGTGCCATCAGTGCGGGGGGGAAGCAGTATTTT.

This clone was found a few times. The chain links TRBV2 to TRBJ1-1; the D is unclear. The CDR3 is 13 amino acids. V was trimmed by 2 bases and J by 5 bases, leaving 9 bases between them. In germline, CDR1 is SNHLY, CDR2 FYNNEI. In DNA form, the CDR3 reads TGTGCCAGCAGTGAATCCAGGTATACTGAAGCTTTCTTT. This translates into CASSESRYTEAFF.

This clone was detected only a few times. CDR3 region: CASSLEGTGTHGYTF. CDR3 DNA sequence: TGCGCCAGCAGCTTGGAGGGGACAGGGACCCATGGCTACACCTTC. This rearrangement joins TRBV5-1 to TRBJ1-2, with 9 bases matching TRBD1. After removal of 0 bases from V and 6 bases from J, the junction contained 6 bases not matched to a gene. CDR3 length: 15 amino acids. Germline V gene sequence: CDR1 SGHRS, CDR2 YFSETQ.